The present TCR beta chain was sequenced within a study of regulatory T cells in long-lasting Graves disease. Time point denoted: newly diagnosed GD, antithyroid drugs for less than 3 months. PBMCs were the source of the RNA used for TCR sequencing. This clonotype was counted a few times. To make TCR beta libraries, researchers used iRepertoire HTBI primers and Arm-PCR of CDR3 regions. Using its own MiXCR run on the multiplex PCR reads, TCRdb lists one record per CDR3 protein. The sample carries 250,000 to 400,000 distinct CDR3 sequences, 15% to 20% recorded once. This CDR3 comprises 13 residues. V was clipped by 4 bases and J by 8 bases, with 14 bases between them. In germline, CDR1 is SQVTM, CDR2 ANQGSEA.

V gene TRBV29-1 combines with J gene TRBJ1-4; possibly TRBD1 for D (5 bases). The receptor was derived from a female donor with Graves disease. Specimen: peripheral blood mononuclear cells (PBMCs), collected at new diagnosis, from a patient treated with antithyroid drugs. CDR3 amino acids: CSVAQGIGEKLFF. CDR3 nucleotides: TGCAGCGTTGCCCAGGGTATAGGAGAAAAACTGTTTTTT. The full variable domain, completed using reference TRBV29-1 and TRBJ1-4, is SAVISQKPSRDICQRGTSLTIQCQVDSQVTMMFWYRQQPGQSLTLIATANQGSEATYESGFVIDKFPISRPNLTFSTLTVSNMSPEDSSIYLCSVAQGIGEKLFFGSGTQLSVL.